This T cell receptor beta chain is from a study of blood T cell repertoires in COVID-19. Across the whole study: Acute-phase and convalescent COVID-19 samples originated in the United States, Italy and Spain.

Germline V CDR1 and CDR2: LGHNA, YNFKEQ. The CDR3 contains 15 residues. With V trimmed by 6 bases and J by 1 base, 3 bases remained unmatched. Authors' methods: Amplification from reference gene primers served as the basis for estimated nucleated cell counts. Some clones are missing from TCRdb's copy, which holds only in-frame ones; the method was immunoSEQ multiplex PCR. V, J and clone size reflect that table, while D and trimming were determined from the DNA. Among 130,000 to 150,000 clones, approximately 83% were seen once, and the ten largest hold about 2.9%. The sequenced sample consisted of peripheral blood. The rearrangement uses TRBV4-2 and TRBJ1-5; 10 bases fit TRBD1. The clonotype originates from an elderly woman with acute or convalescent COVID-19. The CDR3 is CASSRDRGSNQPQHF. Here the CDR3 DNA reads TGTGCCAGCAGTCGGGACAGGGGAAGCAATCAGCCCCAGCATTTT.